This entry describes one T cell receptor (beta chain). Libraries were prepared by immunoSEQ multiplex PCR; TCRdb keeps only in-frame clonotypes and omits some of them. The sample shows more than 1 million clones, around three quarters of them seen only once. This entry is derived from a study of shared clonotypes between healthy human individuals. Trimming shortened V by 6 bases and J by 8 bases, and 23 bases separated the two germline ends. The CDR3 runs to 16 residues. CDR1 and CDR2 (germline): MNHEY, SMNVEV (reference sequence). The clonotype comes from a man younger than 35 in good health. Some clones in this sample may be carry-over from other donors' samples. V and J are TRBV27 and TRBJ2-1; D is uncertain. The specimen was memory CD4+ T cells from PBMCs. Subset given: CD45RA-negative fraction. CDR3 DNA: TGTGCCAGCAGCCCCCGTAGGCAGGCCTCGCCCCATGAGCAGTTCTTC. Encoded protein: CASSPRRQASPHEQFF.